The source of this T cell receptor beta chain is a study of control samples from healthy donors and cancer patients. The germline V gene encodes CDR1 SEHNR and CDR2 FQNEAQ (reference sequence). The CDR3 loop spans 17 amino acids. J gave up 0 bases and V 5 bases, and 7 bases lay outside the gene matches. Generated by immunoSEQ multiplex PCR, the TCRdb table keeps only in-frame clones and is missing some. The sample includes more than 95,000 clones, roughly 93% of them seen just once. The TCR was taken from a man younger than 30 in good health. Material: blood. The gene calls are TRBV7-9 and TRBJ1-5; 10 bases map to TRBD1. The chain's CDR3 is CASSTGQGMSSNQPQHF. CDR3 DNA sequence: TGTGCCAGCAGCACGGGACAGGGGATGAGTAGCAATCAGCCCCAGCATTTT.